This T cell receptor beta chain was captured in a study of T cells expressing NK-cell markers. The CDR3 sequence is 17 residues long. TCRdb processed the 5' RACE reads again and assigns one entry to each CDR3 protein, with no DNA. This repertoire includes fewer than 400,000 distinct CDR3 sequences. This chain connects TRBV12-3 or TRBV12-4 to TRBJ2-3; TCRdb designates TRBD2, a call that cannot be tested without DNA. The sample was blood T cells: a sorted CD56 or NKG2C T cell subset, CD4+ or CD8+ T cells, or bulk PBMC T cells (not recorded which). The source is a man aged 18-75 years in good health. CDR3 residues: CASSPLPGRGGTDTQYF.